Following are 5 T cell receptor beta chains from one sample sequenced in a study of T cells in Graves' hyperthyroidism and ophthalmopathy. Authors of the study amplified TCR beta CDR3 regions from RNA transcripts. Researchers ran a first-round RT-PCR on the TCR CDR3 using the HTBI primer set. TCRdb itself ran the multiplex PCR reads through MiXCR, one entry per CDR3 protein. The sample carries around 520,000 distinct CDR3 sequences, 13% to 15% recorded once. The sequenced sample consisted of blood. The origin of the receptors is a young woman with Graves' hyperthyroidism.

This clonotype has a count of ten or more. CDR3 DNA: TGTGCCACCAGTGATGGACAGGGTGTGGGGGCCAACGTCCTGACTTTC. Protein: CATSDGQGVGANVLTF. The chain uses TRBV24-1 and TRBJ2-6; 8 nucleotides agree with TRBD1. V was clipped by 3 bases and J by 4 bases; unmatched bases: 4. The CDR3 contains 16 residues. Germline loops: CDR1 KGHDR, CDR2 SFDVKD.

The gene calls are TRBV24-1 and TRBJ1-1, with 8 nucleotides matching TRBD1. The trim removed 5 bases at V and 3 bases at J, leaving 16 bases unmatched. Germline V gives CDR1 KGHDR, CDR2 SFDVKD. The CDR3 consists of 18 residues. CDR3 loop: CATSARPGGRFQDTEAFF. The CDR3 DNA sequence: TGTGCCACCAGTGCCCGCCCAGGGGGCCGTTTCCAAGACACTGAAGCTTTCTTT.

This clonotype was found many times. CDR3 sequence reads: CASSLHPGLAGSYNEQFF. CDR3 DNA: TGTGCCAGCAGTTTACATCCGGGACTAGCGGGATCCTACAATGAGCAGTTCTTC. This chain connects TRBV12-3 or TRBV12-4 to TRBJ2-1; TRBD2 matches 13 bases. J gave up 1 base and V 2 bases, and 5 bases lay outside the gene matches. The CDR3 contains 18 residues.

The rearrangement joins TRBV7-3 to TRBJ1-1; D is uncertain. The germline CDR1 and CDR2 sequences are SGHTA and FQGTGA. Trimming took 1 base from V and 6 from J, leaving 9 bases between them. This CDR3 has 13 amino acids. CDR3 DNA sequence: TGTGCCAGCAGCTTAATGGGCGGCTCTGAAGCTTTCTTT. It is translated as CASSLMGGSEAFF.

There are many counts of this clonotype. The gene calls are TRBV12-3 or TRBV12-4 and TRBJ2-3; D not certain. The CDR3 has 17 amino acids. The V end was cut by 3 bases, the J end by 2 bases, with 18 bases between. CDR3 region: CASSLTPPAAYTDTQYF. As DNA, the CDR3 is TGTGCCAGCAGTTTGACCCCTCCGGCGGCGTACACAGATACGCAGTATTTT.